What follows are 2 T cell receptor beta chains derived from one specimen sequenced in a study of T cells after posttransplantation cyclophosphamide. This table comes from immunoSEQ multiplex PCR, and its TCRdb copy is limited to in-frame clones, with some not included. This sample has some 49,000 clones, with around 94% found just once. The source material was PBMCs. These receptor sequences come from a woman in her fifties or sixties in good health and a related stem cell transplant donor.

This sequence joins TRBV4-2 and TRBJ2-5; 12 nucleotides align to TRBD2. The length of the CDR3 is 20 residues. Germline V gene sequence: CDR1 LGHNA, CDR2 YNFKEQ. V trimming: 5 bases; J trimming: 5 bases; junction bases outside the gene matches: 21. DNA for the CDR3: TGTGCCAGCAGCTCCCAGCCCCAGGGGGCTAGCGGGGGGGTGTCGGAGACCCAGTACTTC. Residues: CASSSQPQGASGGVSETQYF.

The chain carries TRBV5-1 and TRBJ1-2, with TRBD1 matching 7 bases. This CDR3 has 14 residues. CDR1 is SGHRS, CDR2 YFSETQ, per germline. V lost 6 bases to trimming and J lost 4 bases; unmatched junction nucleotides: 9. The CDR3 bases are TGCGCCAGCACCTCTGACGGGACAGTCTATGGCTACACCTTC. Encoded protein: CASTSDGTVYGYTF. Combining the CDR3 with reference TRBV5-1 and TRBJ1-2 gives the whole variable domain KAGVTQTPRYLIKTRGQQVTLSCSPISGHRSVSWYQQTPGQGLQFLFEYFSETQRNKGNFPGRFSGRQFSNSRSEMNVSTLELGDSALYLCASTSDGTVYGYTFGSGTRLTVV.